A single sample is the source of the 8 T cell receptor beta chains below, sequenced in a study of monozygotic twins with cystic fibrosis. Some clones are missing from TCRdb's copy, which holds only in-frame ones; the method was immunoSEQ multiplex PCR. The profile covers 30,000 or so clones, with around 96% appearing a single time and around 0.15% taken by the ten largest. The sample was blood. Receptors originate from a girl aged 2 to 10 with cystic fibrosis.

The J gene is TRBJ2-2, the V gene TRBV30, with D perhaps TRBD1 or TRBD2 (5 bases each). V gave up 5 bases and J gave up 9 bases, with 25 bases separating them. Germline CDR1 reads GTSNPN; CDR2 reads SVGIG (reference sequence). The CDR3 loop spans 16 amino acids. The CDR3, as DNA: TGTGCCTGGGCTGCTCCCCACCCCGGGACCCATAGGGAGCTGTTTTTT. Protein: CAWAAPHPGTHRELFF.

This clone was counted once. The genes are TRBV30 and TRBJ1-1; TRBD1 agrees at 8 bases. The junction had 3 bases not matched to a gene; V was cut back by 2 bases and J by 1 base. The CDR3 consists of 14 residues. Germline V gene lookup returns CDR1 GTSNPN and CDR2 SVGIG (reference sequence). In DNA, the CDR3 is TGTGCCTGGAGTAACAGGGGGGGGAACACTGAAGCTTTCTTT. Encoded protein: CAWSNRGGNTEAFF. The whole variable domain, filled in from reference TRBV30 and TRBJ1-1, reads SQTIHQWPATLVQPVGSPLSLECTVEGTSNPNLYWYRQAAGRGLQLLFYSVGIGQISSEVPQNLSASRPQDRQFILSSKKLLLSDSGFYLCAWSNRGGNTEAFFGQGTRLTVV.

The chain has TRBV28 and TRBJ2-1, with D possibly being TRBD2 (7 bases). In germline, CDR1 is MDHEN, CDR2 SYDVKM. This CDR3 has 15 residues. The V and J ends lost 8 bases and 5 bases respectively, with 19 bases between them. The CDR3 DNA sequence: TGTGCCAGCTTGTCGGGGGGCGTACGAGACAATGAGCAGTTCTTC. Amino acid sequence: CASLSGGVRDNEQFF.

The rearrangement links TRBV9 to TRBJ2-5, with D possibly TRBD2 on 6 matching bases. V was trimmed by 4 bases and J by 1 base, leaving 14 bases between them. The CDR3 sequence is 15 residues long. Germline V lookup: CDR1 SGDLS, CDR2 YYNGEE. The CDR3 spells CASSPGISGQETQYF. The CDR3 nucleotides are TGTGCCAGCAGCCCAGGGATTAGCGGCCAAGAGACCCAGTACTTC.

CDR3 amino acids: CASSIAPGGWETQYF. DNA of the CDR3: TGTGCCAGCAGTATTGCCCCAGGGGGATGGGAGACCCAGTACTTC. The genes are TRBV7-3 and TRBJ2-5, with 7 bases lining up with TRBD1. This CDR3 contains 15 residues. V shed 6 bases, J shed 5 bases, and the junction held 12 bases outside the gene matches. CDR1 SGHTA and CDR2 FQGTGA come from the germline V gene.

In this sample, this clone turned up a few times. The chain combines TRBV19 with TRBJ1-2; 12 bases are a match to TRBD1. The CDR3 is 15 amino acids. J gave up 5 bases and V 3 bases, and 4 bases lay outside the gene matches. The germline gives CDR1 LNHDA, CDR2 SQIVND (reference sequence). The CDR3 DNA sequence: TGTGCCAGTAGTATTAAGGGACAGGGGGCTTATGGCTACACCTTC. As protein: CASSIKGQGAYGYTF.

The gene calls are TRBV5-6 and TRBJ2-5, with D perhaps TRBD1 (6 bases). The J call is doubtful: the DNA matches TRBJ2-7 better. Looked up from germline, CDR1 is SGHDT and CDR2 is YYEEEE. The CDR3 covers 13 residues. In nucleotides, the CDR3 is TGTGCCAGCAGCTTGAGGACAGCCTACGAGCAGTACTTC. Translating it yields CASSLRTAYEQYF.

The V call is TRBV10-1, the J call TRBJ1-2; 7 nucleotides line up with TRBD1. V trimming: 5 bases; J trimming: 2 bases; junction bases outside the gene matches: 2. CDR1 and CDR2 from the germline V gene are WNHNN and SYGVQD (reference sequence). This CDR3 is 13 amino acids long. The CDR3 DNA follows: TGCGCCAGCAGTATGGACAGGAACTATGGCTACACCTTC. Protein sequence: CASSMDRNYGYTF.